This entry describes one T cell receptor (beta chain). Its antigen is currently unknown. Germline V gene lookup returns CDR1 LNHDA and CDR2 SQIVND (reference sequence). The CDR3 sequence is 17 residues long. Trimming cost V 7 bases and J 3 bases, with 22 bases left between them. The record originates from a study of shared clonotypes between healthy human individuals. Overall study results and limits: Since donors were few, the genetic and exposure-history diversity represented was limited.

Under the authors' procedure: Junction-only immunoSEQ sequences carried no quality scores, so filtering differed. Generated by immunoSEQ multiplex PCR, the TCRdb table keeps only in-frame clones and is missing some. D and trimming come from the DNA, and the V and J calls and clone size come from that table. The repertoire holds some 1 million clones, with about three quarters as singletons. The chain combines TRBV19 with TRBJ2-1, with D maybe TRBD2 (9 bases). What was sequenced was memory CD4+ T cells sorted from blood. The subset: CD45RA-negative fraction. This TCR was sampled from a man aged 18-30 years in good health. The CDR3 spells CASIPFAGGTGYNEQFF. The DNA for the CDR3 is TGTGCCAGTATCCCCTTCGCGGGGGGGACAGGCTACAATGAGCAGTTCTTC.